This T cell receptor beta chain was observed in a study of response to subunit inactivated influenza vaccine. The CDR3 has 16 residues. Germline V gives CDR1 LGHNA, CDR2 YNFKEQ. The ends were cut back, 0 bases at V and 7 bases at J, with 19 bases in the middle. MiXCR, applied by TCRdb to the RT-PCR reads, yields one record per CDR3 protein. Of about 480,000 distinct CDR3 sequences in the sample, 25% were seen once. As for this clonotype: Antigen specificity is unknown.

General study points: The authors suggested that every seasonal influenza vaccination recruits few new T cells.

Here the sequenced sample was CD4+ T cells sorted from PBMCs, taken 5 days after vaccination. This TCR came from a man aged 50 or older who received an inactivated influenza vaccine. The J gene is TRBJ2-7, the V gene TRBV4-2, with D possibly matching TRBD2 (5 bases). As DNA, the CDR3 is TGTGCCAGCAGCCAAGAGGTTGGTAGGTTAACGGGGGAGCAGTACTTC. As protein: CASSQEVGRLTGEQYF.